Each of the 30 T cell receptor beta chains below was sequenced from the same sample in a study of shared clonotypes between healthy human individuals. Some clones are missing from TCRdb's copy, which holds only in-frame ones; the method was immunoSEQ multiplex PCR. Of about 2.4 million clones in the sample, just over 90% were seen once. The sample consisted of naive CD4+ T cells sorted from blood. The subset denotes: CD45RA+ positively selected. The source of these receptors is a man aged 18 to 30 in good health.

A remark on this clone: The sample holds other DNA sequences that translate to the same CDR3. The gene calls are TRBV7-2 and TRBJ2-3; tentatively, D is TRBD1 (6 bases). The V gene lost 2 bases and the J gene lost 1 base, with 10 bases spanning the gap. This CDR3 has 15 residues. Germline CDR1 reads SGHTA; CDR2 reads FQGNSA. The CDR3 DNA reads as TGTGCCAGCAGCTTAACAGGGCGGGGCACAGATACGCAGTATTTT. Translated, it gives CASSLTGRGTDTQYF.

The chain joins TRBV25-1 to TRBJ2-3; D is unresolved. The CDR3 totals 13 residues. The germline gives CDR1 MGHDK, CDR2 SYGVNS. V shed 6 bases and J shed 5 bases, with 12 bases lying between them. The CDR3 sequence: CASRIPGLDTQYF. In nucleotides, the CDR3 is TGTGCCAGCAGAATCCCTGGGCTAGATACGCAGTATTTT.

This clone was found a few times. This chain connects TRBV2 to TRBJ1-5; D may be TRBD1 (5 bases). The CDR3 is made up of 12 amino acids. V was shortened by 7 bases and J by 7 bases, with 11 bases between the two germline ends. From germline, CDR1 is SNHLY and CDR2 FYNNEI. The CDR3 sequence is CASTWGKQPQHF. CDR3 in DNA: TGTGCCAGCACTTGGGGGAAGCAGCCCCAGCATTTT.

This chain uses TRBV5-5 with TRBJ2-3; 7 bases agree with TRBD2. The V gene end was trimmed by 3 bases and the J gene end by 1 base; junction bases not matched to a gene: 8. Germline V gene data show CDR1 as SGHKS and CDR2 as YYEKEE (reference sequence). This CDR3 is built from 16 residues. DNA for the CDR3: TGTGCCAGCAGCTGGGGAGGGCGGGCTGGCACAGATACGCAGTATTTT. Protein product: CASSWGGRAGTDTQYF. The full variable domain, with the rest looked up from reference TRBV5-5 and TRBJ2-3, is DAGVTQSPTHLIKTRGQQVTLRCSPISGHKSVSWYQQVLGQGPQFIFQYYEKEERGRGNFPDRFSARQFPNYSSELNVNALLLGDSALYLCASSWGGRAGTDTQYFGPGTRLTVL.

This clone was recorded only once. The CDR3 here is CASSLDLAGQGNNQPQHF. The CDR3, as DNA: TGTGCCAGCAGCTTAGATCTAGCGGGACAGGGGAACAATCAGCCCCAGCATTTT. The genes are TRBV7-2 and TRBJ1-5, with 10 positions matching TRBD1. CDR1 and CDR2 from the germline V gene are SGHTA and FQGNSA. The CDR3 runs 18 residues. With V trimmed by 1 base and J by 3 bases, 9 bases remained unmatched.

The genes are TRBV2 and TRBJ2-7, with 10 positions matching TRBD1. This CDR3 has 14 amino acids. V trimming: 4 bases; J trimming: 6 bases; junction bases outside the gene matches: 6. Germline CDR1 and CDR2: SNHLY and FYNNEI. DNA of the CDR3: TGTGCCAGCAGTGGTGTTGGGACAGGGGCCGAGCAGTACTTC. It translates to CASSGVGTGAEQYF.

This chain connects TRBV5-6 to TRBJ2-3; TRBD1 matches at 11 bases. CDR3 length: 18 amino acids. CDR1 and CDR2 (germline): SGHDT, YYEEEE. The V segment lost 3 bases and the J segment 3 bases; nucleotides outside the gene matches: 12. CDR3 loop: CASSYQMTGTGGTDTQYF. CDR3 DNA sequence: TGTGCCAGCAGCTACCAAATGACGGGGACAGGGGGTACAGATACGCAGTATTTT.

CDR3 in DNA: TGTGCCAGTACCCCTAGTTTGGGCAGACCTAACTATGGCTACACCTTC. It is translated as CASTPSLGRPNYGYTF. This rearrangement joins TRBV19 to TRBJ1-2; D unresolved. Between the trimmed V and J ends, which lost 7 bases and 0 bases, there was a span of 18 bases. Germline-derived CDR1 and CDR2 are LNHDA and SQIVND (reference sequence). The CDR3 is 16 amino acids.

This chain joins TRBV27 and TRBJ1-1, with D uncertain. The CDR3 covers 13 residues. CDR1 is MNHEY, CDR2 SMNVEV, per germline (reference sequence). V was cut by 5 bases and J by 0 bases, with 7 bases left in between. This CDR3 reads CASSTELNTEAFF. CDR3 in DNA: TGTGCCAGCAGTACAGAATTGAACACTGAAGCTTTCTTT.

This clone has only a few counts. The rearrangement links TRBV25-1 to TRBJ1-1; D ambiguous. The ends were cut back, 7 bases at V and 1 base at J, with 7 bases in the middle. CDR3 length equals 12 residues. Germline V gene data show CDR1 as MGHDK and CDR2 as SYGVNS. For the CDR3, the DNA is TGTGCCAGCATCGGTCGGAACACTGAAGCTTTCTTT. Protein sequence: CASIGRNTEAFF. Full variable domain (missing parts from reference TRBV25-1 and TRBJ1-1): EADIYQTPRYLVIGTGKKITLECSQTMGHDKMYWYQQDPGMELHLIHYSYGVNSTEKGDLSSESTVSRIRTEHFPLTLESARPSHTSQYLCASIGRNTEAFFGQGTRLTVV.

This clone came up once. The V gene is TRBV5-1, the J gene TRBJ1-4; D possibly corresponds to TRBD1 (5 bases). Trimming removed 5 bases at V and 0 bases at J, with 11 bases between. Germline V CDR1 and CDR2: SGHRS, YFSETQ. This CDR3 has 15 amino acids. The CDR3 coding sequence is TGCGCCAGCAGTTTGAGGGGATCAACTAATGAAAAACTGTTTTTT. This codes for CASSLRGSTNEKLFF.

A single count supports this clone. Here the CDR3 reads CSVEVGGGYTF. The CDR3 DNA is TGCAGCGTTGAAGTGGGAGGCGGCTACACCTTC. The J gene is TRBJ1-2, the V gene TRBV29-1; no reliable D call. Germline CDR1 reads SQVTM; CDR2 reads ANQGSEA. The CDR3 loop spans 11 amino acids. Trimming removed 1 base at V and 8 bases at J, with 8 bases between.

This clone has just one count. The chain joins TRBV15 to TRBJ2-1; D is tentatively TRBD1 or TRBD2 (5 bases each). V gave up 1 base and J gave up 6 bases, with 16 bases separating them. Germline V gene data show CDR1 as LNHNV and CDR2 as YYDKDF (reference sequence). This CDR3 has 16 residues. In nucleotides, the CDR3 is TGTGCCACCAGCAGAGCTAATAAACCCGGGGCCAATGAGCAGTTCTTC. Protein sequence: CATSRANKPGANEQFF. Supplemented by reference TRBV15 and TRBJ2-1, the full variable domain reads DAMVIQNPRYQVTQFGKPVTLSCSQTLNHNVMYWYQQKSSQAPKLLFHYYDKDFNNEADTPDNFQSRRPNTSFCFLDIRSPGLGDTAMYLCATSRANKPGANEQFFGPGTRLTVL.

This clone is a singleton in its sample. The chain employs TRBV11-2 and TRBJ2-3; the D is unclear. The V end was cut by 5 bases, the J end by 6 bases, with 18 bases between. Germline assignment: CDR1 SGHAT and CDR2 FQNNGV. The CDR3 contains 15 residues. CDR3 sequence reads: CASSTVAPRRDTQYF. The DNA for the CDR3 is TGTGCCAGCAGCACCGTGGCCCCCCGACGGGATACGCAGTATTTT.

V and J are TRBV5-1 and TRBJ2-3; 8 nucleotides match TRBD1. The CDR3 sequence is 15 residues long. The germline V gene encodes CDR1 SGHRS and CDR2 YFSETQ. The junction had 6 bases not matched to a gene; V was cut back by 4 bases and J by 2 bases. Written as DNA, the CDR3 is TGCGCCAGCAGCAACGGACAGGGCCCCACAGATACGCAGTATTTT. The encoded protein is CASSNGQGPTDTQYF.

The rearrangement uses TRBV11-2 and TRBJ2-7; D is perhaps TRBD1 or TRBD2 (6 bases each). The germline V and J ends were trimmed by 5 bases and 2 bases, with 16 bases remaining between them. This CDR3 contains 15 residues. Germline loops: CDR1 SGHAT, CDR2 FQNNGV. The CDR3 coding sequence is TGTGCCAGCAGCCCCGTCGAGGGGGGCCCCTACGAGCAGTACTTC. As protein: CASSPVEGGPYEQYF. Using reference TRBV11-2 and TRBJ2-7 for the parts outside the CDR3, the full variable domain is EAGVAQSPRYKIIEKRQSVAFWCNPISGHATLYWYQQILGQGPKLLIQFQNNGVVDDSQLPKDRFSAERLKGVDSTLKIQPAKLEDSAVYLCASSPVEGGPYEQYFGPGTRLTVT.

CDR3 DNA: TGTGCCAGTACGACTAGCGGGAGTTCCCCAGATACGCAGTATTTT. This sequence encodes CASTTSGSSPDTQYF. V gene TRBV19 combines with J gene TRBJ2-3, with 12 bases identical to TRBD2. The V segment lost 7 bases and the J segment 4 bases; nucleotides outside the gene matches: 6. Germline V gene lookup returns CDR1 LNHDA and CDR2 SQIVND (reference sequence). The CDR3 runs to 15 residues.

The rearrangement links TRBV7-9 to TRBJ2-2; 7 nucleotides line up with TRBD1. Germline-derived CDR1 and CDR2 are SEHNR and FQNEAQ (reference sequence). CDR3 length: 15 amino acids. J gave up 2 bases and V 5 bases, and 5 bases lay outside the gene matches. CDR3 sequence: CASSVRTGNTGELFF. The DNA for the CDR3 is TGTGCCAGCAGCGTCCGGACAGGAAACACCGGGGAGCTGTTTTTT.

The genes are TRBV6-5 and TRBJ2-1, with D possibly being TRBD2 (6 bases). V was clipped by 6 bases and J by 4 bases, with 7 bases between them. Germline CDR1 and CDR2: MNHEY and SVGAGI. The CDR3 covers 12 residues. CDR3 in DNA: TGTGCCAGCAGGGACTATTACAATGAGCAGTTCTTC. This gives the protein CASRDYYNEQFF.

Here the CDR3 DNA reads TGTGCCAGCAGGGCACTAGGGGGCGCGAAGGCTGAAGCTTTCTTT. This encodes CASRALGGAKAEAFF. The chain uses TRBV28 and TRBJ1-1, with 7 bases identical to TRBD1. This CDR3 is 15 amino acids long. Germline values: CDR1 MDHEN, CDR2 SYDVKM. The J segment lost 6 bases and the V segment lost 6 bases, leaving 13 bases of the junction unmatched.

V is TRBV10-3 and J is TRBJ2-7; D possibly corresponds to TRBD2 (7 bases). The CDR3 has 16 residues. The ends were cut back, 4 bases at V and 1 base at J, with 17 bases in the middle. Germline lookup yields CDR1 ENHRY and CDR2 SYGVKD. The CDR3, as DNA: TGTGCCATCAGTGCCATGGGGGGGCTGGAGTCCTACGAGCAGTACTTC. Protein sequence: CAISAMGGLESYEQYF.

This sequence joins TRBV7-2 and TRBJ2-2; D is ambiguous. Germline V gives CDR1 SGHTA, CDR2 FQGNSA. The CDR3 length is 14 residues. Trimming took off 3 bases at V and 5 bases at J, with 10 bases between the two ends. The CDR3 DNA reads TGTGCCAGCAGCTTGGCCGGTGTAACCGGGGAGCTGTTTTTT. Amino acids: CASSLAGVTGELFF.

The sample holds one count of this clone. This chain uses TRBV7-9 with TRBJ2-7; 12 bases align to TRBD2. This CDR3 is 18 amino acids long. The germline V gene encodes CDR1 SEHNR and CDR2 FQNEAQ (reference sequence). V lost 5 bases, J lost 0 bases, and 11 bases stayed unmatched. The CDR3 coding sequence is TGTGCCAGCAGCAAAAGACTAGCGGGAGTTGGGAGCTCCTACGAGCAGTACTTC. This gives the protein CASSKRLAGVGSSYEQYF. Looking up the rest from reference TRBV7-9 and TRBJ2-7 gives the full variable domain: DTGVSQNPRHKITKRGQNVTFRCDPISEHNRLYWYRQTLGQGPEFLTYFQNEAQLEKSRLLSDRFSAERPKGSFSTLEIQRTEQGDSAMYLCASSKRLAGVGSSYEQYFGPGTRLTVT.

This chain joins TRBV18 and TRBJ2-1; 13 bases map to TRBD2. The length of the CDR3 is 18 residues. Germline CDR1 and CDR2: KGHSH and LQKENI. J lost 2 bases, V lost 6 bases, and 10 bases had no gene match. CDR3 region: CASSPGLAGLETYNEQFF. The CDR3 nucleotides read TGTGCCAGCTCGCCGGGACTAGCGGGGCTCGAAACCTACAATGAGCAGTTCTTC.

In its sample, this clone was seen a few times. The V call is TRBV6-1, the J call TRBJ1-5; D may be TRBD1 (5 bases). Germline lookup yields CDR1 MNHNS and CDR2 SASEGT. V was pared by 4 bases and J by 0 bases, with 10 bases between. This CDR3 spans 15 amino acids. The chain's CDR3 is CASSGVGTSNQPQHF. In DNA, the CDR3 is TGTGCCAGCAGTGGTGTAGGGACTAGCAATCAGCCCCAGCATTTT.

The chain links TRBV6-6 to TRBJ1-5; tentatively, D is TRBD1 (5 bases). Germline V gives CDR1 MNHNY, CDR2 SVGAGI (reference sequence). Trimming cost V 6 bases and J 0 bases, with 12 bases left between them. This CDR3 is built from 15 residues. As DNA, the CDR3 is TGTGCCAGCAGCCTCCGAGGGGTTAGCAATCAGCCCCAGCATTTT. This codes for CASSLRGVSNQPQHF.

This rearrangement joins TRBV18 to TRBJ2-3, with TRBD2 matching over 14 bases. CDR1 is KGHSH and CDR2 is LQKENI in the germline V gene. There are 19 residues in the CDR3. V shed 5 bases, J shed 0 bases, and the junction held 10 bases outside the gene matches. The CDR3 bases are TGTGCCAGCTCAGGGACTAGCGGGAGAGACGTCTCTAGCACAGATACGCAGTATTTT. Its protein is CASSGTSGRDVSSTDTQYF.

Comments on this clone: Other DNA sequences of this sample code for an identical CDR3. The V call is TRBV5-1, the J call TRBJ2-2, with a possible D match to TRBD1 (5 bases). CDR3 length: 13 amino acids. Per the germline V gene, CDR1 is SGHRS and CDR2 is YFSETQ. V was clipped by 7 bases and J by 2 bases, with 9 bases between them. The CDR3 nucleotides are TGCGCCAGCGGTACAGGTAACACCGGGGAGCTGTTTTTT. Its translation is CASGTGNTGELFF.

The V gene is TRBV4-2, the J gene TRBJ2-3, with D perhaps TRBD2 (5 bases). Germline lookup yields CDR1 LGHNA and CDR2 YNFKEQ. Deletions cut 0 bases from V and 2 bases from J, with 15 bases between. This CDR3 contains 17 residues. As DNA, the CDR3 is TGTGCCAGCAGCCAAGAAGGGAGCCCAGGATTCACAGATACGCAGTATTTT. Its translation: CASSQEGSPGFTDTQYF.

J is TRBJ2-4 and V is TRBV13; D ambiguous. Germline CDR1 is PRHDT and CDR2 is FYEKMQ (reference sequence). V was trimmed by 0 bases and J by 0 bases, leaving 18 bases between them. The CDR3 is made up of 19 amino acids. The CDR3: CASSLGTLFSPLAKNIQYF. DNA of the CDR3: TGTGCCAGCAGCTTAGGGACCCTTTTCTCCCCTCTAGCCAAAAACATTCAGTACTTC.